The rows below give T cell receptor beta chains drawn from one sample of a study of T cells of healthy individuals. TCRdb reprocessed the 5' RACE reads via MiXCR and lists one record per CDR3 protein. The table includes around 98,000 distinct CDR3 sequences, roughly 15% detected once. Receptors were obtained from a human donor in good health. Both conserved end residues are part of each CDR3. The D gene is left open where the match is weak. Size is omitted from some rows. Given values are once, few, many or a class for expanded clones.

j_call clone_size v_call d_call cdr3_aa cdr3_nt
TRBJ2-7 . TRBV11-2 . CASSNRDGYEQYF TGTGCCAGCAGCAACCGGGACGGATACGAGCAGTACTTC
TRBJ1-1 many TRBV20-1 . CSARDQGGTTEAFF TGCAGTGCTAGAGATCAAGGGGGGACCACTGAAGCTTTCTTT
TRBJ1-5 . TRBV4-2 TRBD1 CASSQPGQGASNQPQHF TGTGCCAGCAGCCAACCGGGACAGGGGGCAAGCAATCAGCCCCAGCATTTT
TRBJ1-5 many TRBV7-2 . CASSLAQWQPQHF TGTGCCAGCAGCTTAGCGCAGTGGCAGCCCCAGCATTTT
TRBJ2-5 . TRBV6-1 . CASSEQGGETQYF TGTGCCAGCAGTGAACAGGGAGGAGAGACCCAGTACTTC
TRBJ2-2 . TRBV24-1 TRBD1 CAPKTTGPNTGELFF TGTGCCCCCAAGACGACAGGGCCGAACACCGGGGAGCTGTTTTTT
TRBJ2-7 . TRBV20-1 . CSPRPAWVRGEQYF TGCAGCCCAAGGCCAGCGTGGGTGCGGGGCGAGCAGTACTTC
TRBJ2-1 few TRBV20-1 . CSAQRVGGFYNEQFF TGCAGTGCCCAAAGGGTGGGAGGCTTCTACAATGAGCAGTTCTTC
TRBJ2-1 . TRBV7-8 TRBD1 CASSLRGTGAGSPPNEQFF TGTGCCAGCAGCTTAAGGGGGACAGGGGCGGGTTCCCCCCCCAATGAGCAGTTCTTC
TRBJ1-4 . TRBV3-1 TRBD1 CASSQAGTVNEKLFF TGTGCCAGCAGCCAAGCCGGGACAGTTAATGAAAAACTGTTTTTT
TRBJ2-7 . TRBV20-1 . CSAREPGDNYEQYF TGCAGTGCTAGAGAACCGGGGGATAACTACGAGCAGTACTTC
TRBJ2-5 . TRBV12-3/TRBV12-4 . CASRPLGYQETQYF TGTGCCAGCAGGCCTTTGGGGTACCAAGAGACCCAGTACTTC
TRBJ2-3 many TRBV20-1 TRBD2 CSATIGTSGSSDTQYF TGCAGTGCTACAATCGGGACTAGCGGGAGTTCAGATACGCAGTATTTT
TRBJ2-2 few TRBV11-2 TRBD1 CASRSYRGLNTGELFF TGTGCCAGCAGGAGTTACAGGGGCCTCAACACCGGGGAGCTGTTTTTT
TRBJ2-1 many TRBV6-4 TRBD2 CASSSGGSSDEQFF TGTGCCAGCAGCAGCGGGGGATCGTCCGATGAGCAGTTCTTC
TRBJ2-2 few TRBV2 . CASMYTGELFF TGTGCCAGCATGTACACCGGGGAGCTGTTTTTT
TRBJ2-7 once TRBV9 . CASSVDPTGIPYEQYF TGTGCCAGCAGCGTAGATCCTACGGGCATACCCTACGAGCAGTACTTC
TRBJ1-4 . TRBV6-5 . CASSYRGSTNEKLFF TGTGCCAGCAGTTATAGGGGGTCAACTAATGAAAAACTGTTTTTT
TRBJ1-2 . TRBV6-1 . CASLGEAPYGYTF TGTGCCAGCTTAGGGGAAGCACCCTATGGCTACACCTTC
TRBJ1-5 . TRBV7-9 . CASSLGSQQPQHF TGTGCCAGCAGCTTAGGATCGCAACAGCCCCAGCATTTT
TRBJ2-2 . TRBV7-2 . CASRGQGTGELFF TGTGCCAGCAGAGGGCAGGGCACCGGGGAGCTGTTTTTT
TRBJ2-7 . TRBV29-1 TRBD2 CSVPGTSGSLYEQYF TGCAGCGTCCCCGGGACTAGCGGATCCTTATACGAGCAGTACTTC
TRBJ2-2 . TRBV6-5 . CASSRSPYGGGLSTGELFF TGTGCCAGCAGCCGTTCACCTTATGGGGGCGGATTGAGTACCGGGGAGCTGTTTTTT
TRBJ2-3 many TRBV24-1 TRBD2 CATSETSVSSTDTQYF TGTGCCACCAGTGAGACTAGCGTTTCTAGCACAGATACGCAGTATTTT
TRBJ2-5 . TRBV21-1 . CASSKCRAEETQYF TGTGCCAGCAGCAAATGTAGGGCCGAAGAGACCCAGTACTTC
TRBJ2-3 many TRBV6-1 TRBD2 CASSVTSGGPDTQYF TGTGCCAGCAGTGTGACTAGCGGGGGGCCAGATACGCAGTATTTT
TRBJ1-2 . TRBV6-5 . CASSRTYVGGYTF TGTGCCAGCAGTCGGACCTATGTGGGGGGCTACACCTTC
TRBJ2-3 . TRBV28 TRBD2 CASSLAGESTDTQYF TGTGCCAGCAGTTTAGCGGGGGAATCCACAGATACGCAGTATTTT
TRBJ2-3 . TRBV18 TRBD2 CARSPPSSGSDTQYF TGTGCCAGATCACCACCGTCTAGCGGTTCAGATACGCAGTATTTT
TRBJ1-1 . TRBV5-1 TRBD1 CASSLLTGGTEAFF TGCGCCAGCAGCTTGCTCACAGGGGGCACTGAAGCTTTCTTT
TRBJ2-5 few TRBV9 TRBD1 CASSGGQGWETQYF TGTGCCAGCAGCGGAGGACAGGGGTGGGAGACCCAGTATTTC
TRBJ1-5 few TRBV2 . CASRQPQGYSNQPQHF TGTGCCAGCAGACAACCCCAGGGTTATAGCAATCAGCCCCAGCATTTT
TRBJ2-3 . TRBV7-7 . CASSLALPDTQYF TGTGCTAGCAGCTTAGCGTTACCAGATACGCAGTATTTT
TRBJ1-2 . TRBV2 TRBD1 CASSHLRGREYGYTF TGTGCCAGCAGCCACCTCAGGGGGAGAGAGTATGGCTACACCTTC
TRBJ1-4 . TRBV7-2 . CASSPRATNEKLFF TGTGCCAGCAGCCCCAGGGCAACTAATGAAAAACTGTTTTTT
TRBJ2-5 many TRBV30 TRBD1 CAWSRDRVETQYF TGTGCCTGGAGCCGGGACAGGGTGGAGACCCAGTACTTC
TRBJ1-6 . TRBV7-9 . CASSLAPHSPLHF TGTGCCAGCAGCTTAGCCCCTCATTCACCCCTCCACTTT
TRBJ2-5 few TRBV12-3/TRBV12-4 . CASSSRQYQYF TGTGCCAGCAGTTCCAGACAATATCAGTACTTC
TRBJ2-7 . TRBV4-1 TRBD1 CASSQDAQGASEQYF TGCGCCAGCAGCCAAGACGCCCAGGGGGCTAGCGAGCAGTACTTC
TRBJ2-1 . TRBV4-3 . CASSQDSGGAYNEQFF TGCGCCAGCAGCCAAGACTCCGGGGGCGCCTACAATGAGCAGTTCTTC